This T cell receptor (beta chain) comes out of a study of blood T cell repertoires in COVID-19 (dated by TCRdb to 2018 to 2021). In terms of the full investigation: Collaborator samples came from the United States, Italy and Spain and covered acute and convalescent phases of COVID-19. Where available, HLA class I and class II types were obtained from metadata supplied by the sample provider rather than from assay-based typing. The samples were drawn from two sources: the first 160 participants of the ongoing ImmuneRACE study, and fewer than 1,500 subjects contributed by 6 global collaborators. The repertoires were released in a freely available public database intended as a resource for research on the immune response to SARS-CoV-2. Subjects who had been exposed to COVID-19, were actively infected with it, or had recovered from it provided the deeply sampled blood TCRbeta repertoires that made up the dataset. Sample metadata almost always included a de-identified subject ID, COVID-19 status, age in years and sex. The material from the prospective study consisted of cDNA or gDNA derived from T cells, B-cell-depleted T cells, or PBMCs. What the study reported, not specific to this receptor: How much clinical and demographic metadata was included differed by source and by participant, and the metadata was provided uncurated.

Collaborating institutions collected whole blood in K2EDTA tubes following their own protocols. For TCRbeta analysis, collaborator samples were shipped as frozen whole blood, as isolated PBMCs, or as DNA extracted from either sample type. The immunoSEQ Assay, a bias-controlled multiplex PCR, was used to amplify TCRbeta CDR3 regions from genomic DNA. Per the source publication's procedure: The number of nucleated cells in each sample was estimated by amplification of reference gene primers within the assay. To quantify the absolute abundance of each unique TCRbeta CDR3 rearrangement, sequence reads were collapsed and filtered. For each sample, productive Simpson clonality was calculated by taking the square root of Simpson's diversity index across productive rearrangements. The immuneACCESS repertoire file appears here via TCRdb, limited to in-frame rearrangements. These files lack a portion of the clones; in checked studies, under half of the deficit traces to unresolved V genes, and the cause of the others is not known. For V, J and clone size, that table is used; D and trimming come from the DNA. This sample gives some 250,000 clones in total; about 73% of them show up just once. The ten most abundant clones make up about 3.1% of the sample.

Worth noting for this clone: Its antigen has not been determined. It has no much larger one-base neighbor in the sample; base qualities were not kept.

Input material: peripheral blood. This TCR was recovered from a woman aged 80 or over with acute or convalescent COVID-19.

CDR3 loop: CASSLLAGGNSPLHF. The DNA sequence reads TGTGCCAGCTCACTTCTTGCCGGGGGTAATTCACCCCTCCACTTT. In this chain, TRBV18 is recombined with TRBJ1-6; the D gene is possibly TRBD1, with 5 bases matching. The germline V gene yields KGHSH for CDR1 and LQKENI for CDR2. Taken from cysteine to phenylalanine, the CDR3 has 15 residues. Only CDR3 DNA is held: 45 bases, read in frame from base 1. V drops 4 bases and J drops 6 bases, leaving 13 bases in between.